The 16 T cell receptor beta chains reported below all come from one sample, sequenced in a study of T cells in Graves' hyperthyroidism and ophthalmopathy. TCR beta CDR3 regions were amplified from RNA transcripts. A first-round RT-PCR of the TCR CDR3 used the HTBI primer set. TCRdb re-analysed the multiplex PCR reads in MiXCR, keeping a single row per CDR3 protein. The table has approximately 500,000 distinct CDR3 sequences, 35% to 55% seen once. The source material was peripheral blood or thyroid tissue (not recorded which). These receptors were obtained from a woman aged 18-35 years with Graves' hyperthyroidism.

Ten or more counts support this clonotype. CDR3: CASSQERGAQETQYF. CDR3 bases: TGCGCCAGCAGCCAAGAGCGAGGGGCTCAAGAGACCCAGTACTTC. The V and J genes are TRBV4-1 and TRBJ2-5; D might be TRBD1 or TRBD2, each matching 5 bases. The CDR3 totals 15 residues. V was shortened by 0 bases and J by 2 bases, with 10 bases between the two germline ends. Germline V gene data show CDR1 as MGHRA and CDR2 as YSYEKL.

The table lists this clonotype with many counts. This sequence joins TRBV11-3 and TRBJ1-2, with D hard to call. V lost 4 bases and J lost 0, with 12 bases in between. Germline CDR1 reads SGHNT; CDR2 reads YENEEA. The CDR3 totals 15 residues. The CDR3 sequence is CASSSGQEANYGYTF. The CDR3 bases are TGTGCCAGCAGCTCCGGGCAGGAGGCTAACTATGGCTACACCTTC. The full variable domain, its missing parts supplied by reference TRBV11-3 and TRBJ1-2, is EAGVVQSPRYKIIEKKQPVAFWCNPISGHNTLYWYLQNLGQGPELLIRYENEEAVDDSQLPKDRFSAERLKGVDSTLKIQPAELGDSAVYLCASSSGQEANYGYTFGSGTRLTVV.

The V gene is TRBV20-1, the J gene TRBJ1-1; tentative D call: TRBD1 (6 bases). The CDR3 sequence is 17 residues long. The V and J ends lost 1 base and 2 bases respectively, with 20 bases between them. The germline V gene has CDR1 DFQATT and CDR2 SNEGSKA (reference sequence). In DNA, the CDR3 is TGCAGTGCTAGAGTAGCTAGCGGGTTGGGGGCCAACACTGAAGCTTTCTTT. It specifies CSARVASGLGANTEAFF.

There are a few counts of this clonotype. The chain carries TRBV4-1 and TRBJ2-7; TRBD2 aligns across 10 bases. The CDR3 contains 15 residues. Trimming removed 0 bases from V and 8 bases from J; junction bases left unmatched: 7. In germline, CDR1 is MGHRA, CDR2 YSYEKL. The CDR3 DNA follows: TGCGCCAGCAGCCAAGATCGAGCGGGAGGGCGTAAGCAGTACTTC. Its translation is CASSQDRAGGRKQYF.

With respect to this clonotype: A read error may be the cause here, since a much bigger clone is one base away. The rearrangement uses TRBV9 and TRBJ1-1; D is uncertain. The germline gives CDR1 SGDLS, CDR2 YYNGEE. Trimming shortened V by 4 bases and J by 1 base, and 20 bases separated the two germline ends. This CDR3 is built from 17 residues. CDR3 nucleotides: TGTGCCAGCAGCCTTGGTCGAGGCCAAGGGTGGAACACTGAAGCTTTCTTT. This gives the protein CASSLGRGQGWNTEAFF.

The chain uses TRBV7-8 and TRBJ2-6; D tentatively reads TRBD1 or TRBD2 (6 bases each). The germline V gene encodes CDR1 SGHVS and CDR2 FQNEAQ. V was clipped by 5 bases and J by 3 bases, with 14 bases between them. There are 16 residues in the CDR3. The CDR3 here is CASSQDRRVGANVLTF. The DNA of the CDR3 is TGTGCCAGCAGCCAAGACAGGAGGGTTGGGGCCAACGTCCTGACTTTC.

This clonotype was seen at least ten times. The V and J genes are TRBV11-3 and TRBJ2-2; D tentatively reads TRBD1 or TRBD2 (5 bases each). The V gene lost 2 bases and the J gene lost 7 bases, with 14 bases spanning the gap. The CDR3 consists of 15 residues. Germline V gives CDR1 SGHNT, CDR2 YENEEA. The CDR3 region has the DNA TGTGCCAGCAGCTTAAGACCCAGGGAGAACGGGGAGCTGTTTTTT. Amino acids: CASSLRPRENGELFF. The whole variable domain, remainder taken from reference TRBV11-3 and TRBJ2-2, is EAGVVQSPRYKIIEKKQPVAFWCNPISGHNTLYWYLQNLGQGPELLIRYENEEAVDDSQLPKDRFSAERLKGVDSTLKIQPAELGDSAVYLCASSLRPRENGELFFGEGSRLTVL.

This clonotype has at least ten counts. V gene TRBV20-1 combines with J gene TRBJ2-2, with 13 nucleotides matching TRBD2. This CDR3 has 20 amino acids. Germline values: CDR1 DFQATT, CDR2 SNEGSKA (reference sequence). V lost 0 bases and J lost 6; bases outside the gene matches: 16. The CDR3 sequence is CSAREWKTSGRAGYAGELFF. The CDR3 DNA follows: TGCAGTGCTAGAGAATGGAAAACTAGCGGGAGGGCCGGTTATGCCGGGGAGCTGTTTTTT.

The V gene is TRBV2, the J gene TRBJ1-5; D gene ambiguous. V was shortened by 6 bases and J by 7 bases, with 7 bases between the two germline ends. The CDR3 runs 11 residues. CDR1 and CDR2 (germline): SNHLY, FYNNEI. The CDR3 here is CASSNRQPQHF. CDR3 sequence (DNA): TGTGCCAGCAGCAACCGACAGCCCCAGCATTTT.

The chain uses TRBV24-1 and TRBJ2-2; tentatively, D is TRBD2 (6 bases). Germline CDR1 reads KGHDR; CDR2 reads SFDVKD. This CDR3 contains 13 residues. DNA for the CDR3: TGTGCACCTAGACTCGGAGGGACCGGGGAGCTGTTTTTT. Protein product: CAPRLGGTGELFF.

This clonotype has a count of ten or more. The chain combines TRBV10-3 with TRBJ2-7; the D call may be TRBD1 or TRBD2 (6 bases each). Germline lookup yields CDR1 ENHRY and CDR2 SYGVKD. V was shortened by 8 bases and J by 2 bases, with 22 bases between the two germline ends. There are 16 residues in the CDR3. The CDR3 is CAIASGGRGGPYEQYF. In DNA, the CDR3 is TGTGCCATCGCCTCGGGCGGCAGGGGAGGTCCCTACGAGCAGTACTTC.

This clonotype showed up many times. The chain uses TRBV12-3 or TRBV12-4 and TRBJ2-6, with 9 bases matching TRBD1. The CDR3 runs to 18 residues. V shed 5 bases, J shed 0 bases, and the junction held 8 bases outside the gene matches. The CDR3 nucleotides read TGTGCCAGCAGTCCCCGGGACAGGGCGTTCTCTGGGGCCAACGTCCTGACTTTC. It encodes CASSPRDRAFSGANVLTF.

This clonotype was found once. One base away lies a much larger clone, so this may be a sequencing read error. This rearrangement joins TRBV19 to TRBJ1-4, with D possibly matching TRBD1 (6 bases). Looked up from germline, CDR1 is LNHDA and CDR2 is SQIVND (reference sequence). The CDR3 runs 17 residues. Trimming shortened V by 5 bases and J by 5 bases, and 21 bases separated the two germline ends. This chain's CDR3 is CASSFGRGAVVNEKLFF. The CDR3 nucleotides are TGTGCCAGTAGTTTCGGACGGGGGGCCGTTGTGAATGAAAAACTGTTTTTT.

In this sample, this clonotype turned up many times. The chain recombines TRBV14 with TRBJ1-5; D possibly corresponds to TRBD1 (5 bases). The CDR3 totals 10 residues. CDR1 is SGHDN and CDR2 is FVKESK in the germline V gene. The CDR3, as DNA: TGTAGTGGGGCGACCCAGCCCCAGCATTTT. This sequence encodes CSGATQPQHF.

This clonotype showed up many times. DNA for the CDR3: TGTGCCAGCAGTCCCTGGGACAGGGGGCAAGACTATGGCTACACCTTC. Translation gives CASSPWDRGQDYGYTF. This rearrangement joins TRBV27 to TRBJ1-2; 12 nucleotides agree with TRBD1. CDR1 MNHEY and CDR2 SMNVEV come from the germline V gene (reference sequence). The J segment lost 3 bases and the V segment lost 5 bases, leaving 7 bases of the junction unmatched. The CDR3 is 16 residues long.

The rearrangement uses TRBV11-2 and TRBJ2-7, with 11 positions matching TRBD2. Trimming removed 9 bases from V and 6 bases from J; junction bases left unmatched: 10. This CDR3 has 14 amino acids. The germline V gene has CDR1 SGHAT and CDR2 FQNNGV. CDR3: CASTGLAGGGEQYF. The DNA of the CDR3 is TGTGCCAGTACAGGGCTAGCGGGAGGCGGCGAGCAGTACTTC. The full variable domain, its missing parts supplied by reference TRBV11-2 and TRBJ2-7, is EAGVAQSPRYKIIEKRQSVAFWCNPISGHATLYWYQQILGQGPKLLIQFQNNGVVDDSQLPKDRFSAERLKGVDSTLKIQPAKLEDSAVYLCASTGLAGGGEQYFGPGTRLTVT.